A single sample gave rise to the 32 T cell receptor beta chains below, sequenced in a study of response to subunit inactivated influenza vaccine. MiXCR was run by TCRdb on the RT-PCR reads, yielding one entry per CDR3 protein. The table lists over 650,000 distinct CDR3 sequences, about 18% of them singletons. This specimen was PBMCs from blood, taken less than 6 days after vaccination. The receptor set was obtained from a man in his fifties who received an inactivated influenza vaccine.

The rearrangement joins TRBV6-1 to TRBJ2-1; D is perhaps TRBD2 (5 bases). Germline V gene lookup returns CDR1 MNHNS and CDR2 SASEGT. The CDR3 is 11 residues long. V was shortened by 5 bases and J by 12 bases, with 11 bases between the two germline ends. The DNA of the CDR3 is TGTGCCAGCAGTTCTAGTAGCGCGCAGTTCTTC. As protein: CASSSSSAQFF.

Notes on this clonotype: The germline gene is not matched at one end of the junction; a read error may be the cause. J is TRBJ2-5 and V is TRBV7-7; D is unclear. The CDR3 is 14 amino acids. The germline CDR1 and CDR2 sequences are SSHAT and FNYEAQ (reference sequence). The chain's CDR3 is CASSWGSSQETQYF. The CDR3 bases are TGTGCTAGCAGCTGGGGATCGAGCCAAGAGACCCAGTACTTC.

The chain combines TRBV7-9 with TRBJ2-1; D is uncertain. Trimming shortened V by 6 bases and J by 8 bases, and 17 bases separated the two germline ends. CDR3 length: 14 amino acids. The germline V gene has CDR1 SEHNR and CDR2 FQNEAQ (reference sequence). The CDR3 DNA reads TGTGCCAGCAGTCGACGAGGTTCGTGGGATGAGCAGTTCTTC. This encodes CASSRRGSWDEQFF.

The chain couples TRBV5-6 to TRBJ2-3; 9 bases match TRBD1. Germline CDR1 is SGHDT and CDR2 is YYEEEE. This CDR3 comprises 16 residues. Losses at the gene ends were 4 bases for V and 6 bases for J; bases not matched to a gene: 12. The CDR3 DNA is TGTGCCAGCAGCCCCGGGACAGGGACGCTGTGGGATACGCAGTATTTT. Encoded protein: CASSPGTGTLWDTQYF.

A few counts support this clonotype. This chain uses TRBV10-2 with TRBJ1-2; 9 bases align to TRBD1. The V segment lost 3 bases and the J segment 4 bases; nucleotides outside the gene matches: 6. The CDR3 is made up of 15 amino acids. Looked up from germline, CDR1 is WSHSY and CDR2 is SAAADI. The CDR3 DNA follows: TGCGCCAGCAGTGAAAACAGGGGGCTGGTCTATGGCTACACCTTC. Its protein product is CASSENRGLVYGYTF.

This clonotype was seen ten or more times. The chain couples TRBV7-8 to TRBJ1-2; D not certain. The CDR3 is 17 residues long. Trimming pared 0 bases from V and 4 bases from J, leaving 18 bases between. Germline CDR1 and CDR2: SGHVS and FQNEAQ. The CDR3 reads CASSLARAGYSRYGYTF. The CDR3 coding sequence is TGTGCCAGCAGCTTAGCGCGGGCAGGCTACTCCCGCTATGGCTACACCTTC. The full variable domain, completed using reference TRBV7-8 and TRBJ1-2, is GAGVSQSPRYKVAKRGQDVALRCDPISGHVSLFWYQQALGQGPEFLTYFQNEAQLDKSGLPSDRFFAERPEGSVSTLKIQRTQQEDSAVYLCASSLARAGYSRYGYTFGSGTRLTVV.

The chain couples TRBV6-1 to TRBJ2-1; D might be TRBD1 (6 bases). The CDR3 consists of 14 residues. V was pared by 5 bases and J by 5 bases, with 13 bases between. Germline V CDR1 and CDR2: MNHNS, SASEGT. This CDR3 reads CASSRDTINNEQFF. CDR3 DNA sequence: TGTGCCAGCAGTCGGGACACTATAAACAATGAGCAGTTCTTC.

This clonotype was counted at least ten times. The chain has TRBV7-2 and TRBJ2-1, with D perhaps TRBD1 or TRBD2 (6 bases each). Germline V CDR1 and CDR2: SGHTA, FQGNSA. There are 15 residues in the CDR3. Trimming cost V 1 base and J 7 bases, with 14 bases left between them. CDR3 region: CASSLVGGGRNEQFF. CDR3 nucleotides: TGTGCCAGCAGCTTAGTTGGAGGGGGGCGGAATGAGCAGTTCTTC.

The chain recombines TRBV6-2 or TRBV6-3 with TRBJ2-1; D is perhaps TRBD2 (5 bases). The V gene lost 2 bases and the J gene lost 5 bases, with 16 bases spanning the gap. The CDR3 runs to 16 residues. Germline-derived CDR1 and CDR2 are MNHEY and SVGEGT. The CDR3 sequence is CASSYAPAGKHNEQFF. DNA for the CDR3: TGTGCCAGCAGTTACGCGCCGGCGGGCAAGCACAATGAGCAGTTCTTC.

This clonotype was picked up many times. The V gene is TRBV20-1, the J gene TRBJ1-5; maybe TRBD1 (5 bases). This CDR3 has 16 residues. Germline V gene lookup returns CDR1 DFQATT and CDR2 SNEGSKA (reference sequence). V lost 3 bases and J 1 base, leaving 16 bases between the germline ends. In DNA, the CDR3 is TGCAGTGCTAGGCCGGCAGGGCTGTTGAGCAATCAGCCCCAGCATTTT. Residues: CSARPAGLLSNQPQHF.

The chain combines TRBV28 with TRBJ2-7; 9 bases match TRBD1. V gave up 6 bases and J gave up 6 bases; unmatched junction bases: 12. The CDR3 contains 15 residues. Germline V lookup: CDR1 MDHEN, CDR2 SYDVKM. Written as DNA, the CDR3 is TGTGCCAGCAGGGGATCCGGGACAGGGCGTAGCGAGCAGTACTTC. Its translation is CASRGSGTGRSEQYF. Looking up the rest from reference TRBV28 and TRBJ2-7 gives the full variable domain: DVKVTQSSRYLVKRTGEKVFLECVQDMDHENMFWYRQDPGLGLRLIYFSYDVKMKEKGDIPEGYSVSREKKERFSLILESASTNQTSMYLCASRGSGTGRSEQYFGPGTRLTVT.

The chain has TRBV4-1 and TRBJ1-3; D remains ambiguous. The V gene lost 0 bases and the J gene lost 9 bases, with 6 bases spanning the gap. This CDR3 has 12 amino acids. Germline V lookup: CDR1 MGHRA, CDR2 YSYEKL. This CDR3 is CASSQEVGTIYF. CDR3 sequence (DNA): TGCGCCAGCAGCCAAGAGGTCGGCACCATATATTTT.

The table lists this clonotype with a count of one. The V and J genes are TRBV6-2 or TRBV6-3 and TRBJ2-7, with 12 positions matching TRBD2. This CDR3 contains 15 residues. Looked up from germline, CDR1 is MNHEY and CDR2 is SVGEGT. V was pared by 5 bases and J by 2 bases, with 4 bases of the junction left unmatched. The CDR3, as DNA: TGTGCCAGCAGTAGTACTAGCGGGAGGACCTACGAGCAGTACTTC. Protein: CASSSTSGRTYEQYF.

J is TRBJ1-5 and V is TRBV2, with D unresolved. V was cut by 7 bases and J by 1 base, with 8 bases left in between. The V gene's germline CDR1 is SNHLY and CDR2 FYNNEI. This CDR3 has 13 amino acids. CDR3 DNA sequence: TGTGCCAGCACTCCAGAAAGCAATCAGCCCCAGCATTTT. Translation gives CASTPESNQPQHF.

As DNA, the CDR3 is TGTGCCAGCAGTTACTGGGGGATTGGCAATCAGCCCCAGCATTTT. Protein: CASSYWGIGNQPQHF. This chain connects TRBV6-2 or TRBV6-3 to TRBJ1-5, with a possible D match to TRBD1 (5 bases). The germline CDR1 and CDR2 sequences are MNHEY and SVGEGT. CDR3 size: 15 residues. V lost 1 base, J lost 2 bases, and 9 bases lay in between.

There are a few counts of this clonotype. The chain has TRBV6-2 or TRBV6-3 and TRBJ2-7; the D gene is possibly TRBD1 (6 bases). Germline CDR1 and CDR2: MNHEY and SVGEGT. Trimming shortened V by 3 bases and J by 6 bases, and 18 bases separated the two germline ends. The CDR3 has 15 amino acids. CDR3 sequence (DNA): TGTGCCAGCAGTTATATGCCTACCAGGGGCCGCGAGCAGTACTTC. This sequence encodes CASSYMPTRGREQYF.

This clonotype appeared many times. For the CDR3, the DNA is TGCAGTGCTACCATACTCAATGAGCAGTTCTTC. It is translated as CSATILNEQFF. V usage is TRBV20-1 and J usage is TRBJ2-1, with unresolved D. CDR1 is DFQATT and CDR2 is SNEGSKA in the germline V gene (reference sequence). V was cut by 4 bases and J by 6 bases, with 7 bases left in between. The CDR3 consists of 11 residues.

This clonotype was detected a few times. This chain links TRBV20-1 with TRBJ2-1; 7 positions match TRBD1. CDR1 is DFQATT and CDR2 is SNEGSKA in the germline V gene (reference sequence). V lost 3 bases to trimming and J lost 5 bases; unmatched junction nucleotides: 7. This CDR3 has 14 residues. DNA of the CDR3: TGCAGTGCTAGGGAGACAGGGTTAAACAATGAGCAGTTCTTC. Amino acids: CSARETGLNNEQFF.

This clonotype has only a few counts. The genes are TRBV6-5 and TRBJ1-3; perhaps TRBD1 as D (5 bases). The germline gives CDR1 MNHEY, CDR2 SVGAGI. V lost 3 bases and J lost 4, with 13 bases in between. This CDR3 is 15 amino acids long. This CDR3 is CASSYGHGSGNTIYF. The DNA for the CDR3 is TGTGCCAGCAGTTATGGACACGGTTCAGGAAACACCATATATTTT.

The sample holds a few counts of this clonotype. The CDR3 DNA is TGTGCCAGCAGTTACTCAATAGGGGCCTCCTACAATGAGCAGTTCTTC. Translating it yields CASSYSIGASYNEQFF. The rearrangement uses TRBV6-2 or TRBV6-3 and TRBJ2-1, with D possibly being TRBD1 (5 bases). Germline V gene data show CDR1 as MNHEY and CDR2 as SVGEGT. This CDR3 region has 16 residues. Trimming took 0 bases from V and 0 from J, leaving 9 bases between them.

This clonotype was seen a few times. The chain combines TRBV11-1 with TRBJ1-1; TRBD1 matches at 8 bases. The CDR3 has 12 residues. CDR1 and CDR2 from the germline V gene are SGHAT and FQDESV (reference sequence). J lost 8 bases, V lost 5 bases, and 4 bases had no gene match. This chain's CDR3 is CASSGWDREAFF. In nucleotides, the CDR3 is TGTGCCAGCAGCGGGTGGGACAGGGAAGCTTTCTTT. Together with reference TRBV11-1 and TRBJ1-1, the CDR3 gives the full variable domain: EAEVAQSPRYKITEKSQAVAFWCDPISGHATLYWYRQILGQGPELLVQFQDESVVDDSQLPKDRFSAERLKGVDSTLKIQPAELGDSAMYLCASSGWDREAFFGQGTRLTVV.

This clonotype was seen only a few times. The CDR3 DNA reads as TGCAGTGCCCCCCCGGGACTTCACAATGAGCAGTTCTTC. Protein: CSAPPGLHNEQFF. This sequence joins TRBV20-1 and TRBJ2-1; weak D call: TRBD2 (6 bases). This CDR3 comprises 13 residues. Germline V lookup: CDR1 DFQATT, CDR2 SNEGSKA (reference sequence). V was shortened by 6 bases and J by 5 bases, with 14 bases between the two germline ends.

This clonotype was counted between two and nine times. The chain is built from TRBV5-5 and TRBJ2-7, with D possibly TRBD2 on 5 matching bases. The CDR3 runs to 12 residues. V lost 5 bases and J 2 bases, leaving 8 bases between the germline ends. Germline CDR1 and CDR2: SGHKS and YYEKEE (reference sequence). The CDR3 DNA sequence: TGTGCCAGCAGTCGGAGGACCTACGAGCAGTACTTC. This codes for CASSRRTYEQYF.

There are a few counts of this clonotype. The CDR3 nucleotides are TGCAGTGCTCTCCGACAGGGGGCCTACGAGCAGTACTTC. As protein: CSALRQGAYEQYF. The genes are TRBV20-1 and TRBJ2-7, with 9 nucleotides matching TRBD1. V shed 5 bases and J 2 bases; nucleotides not matched to a gene: 4. CDR1 is DFQATT and CDR2 is SNEGSKA in the germline V gene (reference sequence). This CDR3 comprises 13 residues.

The J gene is TRBJ1-4, the V gene TRBV5-5; D remains ambiguous. V lost 1 base, J lost 3 bases, and 4 bases lay in between. CDR3 length: 13 residues. Germline values: CDR1 SGHKS, CDR2 YYEKEE (reference sequence). The chain's CDR3 is CASSLSSNEKLFF. The DNA of the CDR3 is TGTGCCAGCAGCTTGAGCTCTAATGAAAAACTGTTTTTT.

This clonotype occurred a few times. The rearrangement joins TRBV29-1 to TRBJ2-3; D might be TRBD2 (5 bases). This CDR3 has 9 residues. The germline gives CDR1 SQVTM, CDR2 ANQGSEA. This CDR3 reads CAARPGTYF. DNA for the CDR3: TGCGCCGCCCGACCGGGAACCTATTTT.

The genes are TRBV10-3 and TRBJ1-4, with D possibly being TRBD1 (5 bases). The CDR3 is 16 residues long. The germline V and J ends were trimmed by 0 bases and 2 bases, with 10 bases remaining between them. Germline V gene data show CDR1 as ENHRY and CDR2 as SYGVKD. The CDR3 sequence: CAISESPQGTNEKLFF. The CDR3 DNA follows: TGTGCCATCAGTGAGTCGCCCCAGGGTACTAATGAAAAACTGTTTTTT.

This clonotype has a handful of counts. The genes are TRBV4-3 and TRBJ2-3; weak D call: TRBD2 (5 bases). CDR3 length: 14 residues. Germline loops: CDR1 LGHNA, CDR2 YSLEER. V lost 0 bases, J lost 9 bases, and 13 bases lay in between. CDR3 coding DNA: TGCGCCAGCAGCCAAGATACCGAGGGTCTAACGCAGTATTTT. It codes for CASSQDTEGLTQYF.

This clonotype was counted many times. The V call is TRBV24-1, the J call TRBJ2-3; 13 nucleotides line up with TRBD2. CDR3 length equals 18 residues. Germline CDR1 and CDR2: KGHDR and SFDVKD. J gave up 4 bases and V 0 bases, and 6 bases lay outside the gene matches. This CDR3 is CATSDLPGLAGISDTQYF. The CDR3 DNA reads as TGTGCCACCAGTGATTTGCCGGGACTAGCGGGAATCTCAGATACGCAGTATTTT.

The chain uses TRBV20-1 and TRBJ1-6; 7 bases line up with TRBD1. Germline lookup yields CDR1 DFQATT and CDR2 SNEGSKA (reference sequence). This CDR3 comprises 15 residues. With 1 base clipped from V and 7 bases from J, the junction kept 7 bases outside the gene matches. The CDR3 bases are TGCAGTGCTAGAGGTCTCGGGACAGCAAATTCACCCCTCCACTTT. It specifies CSARGLGTANSPLHF.

The rearrangement uses TRBV10-2 and TRBJ2-2; D possibly matches TRBD1 or TRBD2 (6 bases each). V was cut by 8 bases and J by 4 bases, with 17 bases left in between. This CDR3 has 15 residues. Germline V gene sequence: CDR1 WSHSY, CDR2 SAAADI. CDR3 sequence: CASLNGGPGTGELFF. The CDR3 nucleotides are TGCGCCAGCTTGAATGGGGGGCCGGGCACCGGGGAGCTGTTTTTT.

The chain joins TRBV4-3 to TRBJ2-1; either TRBD1 or TRBD2 may fit D (6 bases each). The CDR3 is 15 amino acids. Trimming took 4 bases from V and 4 from J, leaving 14 bases between them. The germline CDR1 and CDR2 sequences are LGHNA and YSLEER. The CDR3 coding sequence is TGCGCCAGCAGCCGAGGTGGGGGGCCATACAATGAGCAGTTCTTC. As protein: CASSRGGGPYNEQFF.